The 2 T cell receptor beta chains below all came from one sample that was sequenced in a study of beta chain features in type 1 diabetes (dated by TCRdb to the late 2010s). The receptor library was made with the immunoSEQ multiplex PCR assay. All of the isolated RNA was reverse transcribed with the High Capacity cDNA Reverse Transcription Kit, so expressed TCRB transcripts were sequenced. TCRdb took this table from immuneACCESS and kept in-frame rearrangements with V and J called. Such tables lack part of the clones; where checked against another copy, unresolved V genes explain under half of the gap, and the rest is unexplained. The table for this sample lists 150,000 to 190,000 clones; over 7.5% of them were counted only once. Together, the top ten hold about 0.6% of the sample. Sample: central memory CD4+ T cells from blood. These receptor sequences come from a man between 18 and 29 years old in good health.

The V call is TRBV9, the J call TRBJ2-3; TRBD2 agrees at 9 bases. Trimming took 0 bases from V and 5 from J; bases not matched to a gene: 7. The CDR3 is made up of 16 amino acids. CDR1 SGDLS and CDR2 YYNGEE come from the germline V gene. The CDR3 DNA reads as TGTGCCAGCAGCGTAGACCTAGCGGGGTTTGAAGATACGCAGTATTTT. This sequence encodes CASSVDLAGFEDTQYF.

The rearrangement links TRBV28 to TRBJ1-1; the match to TRBD1 covers 8 bases. The V gene end was trimmed by 7 bases and the J gene end by 5 bases; junction bases not matched to a gene: 9. CDR1 MDHEN and CDR2 SYDVKM come from the germline V gene. The CDR3 runs 14 residues. CDR3 amino acids: CASTPWTGFTEAFF. As DNA, the CDR3 is TGTGCCAGCACACCCTGGACAGGGTTTACTGAAGCTTTCTTT.